These 25 T cell receptor beta chains originate from one sample sequenced in a study of CD8 T cells in ankylosing spondylitis. General study points: One TCR beta motif, made up of about 8 highly homologous variants, appeared characteristic of ankylosing spondylitis blood.

No antigen has been identified for these receptors. TCRdb recomputed calls from the 5' RACE reads with MiXCR, one row per CDR3 protein. This table has around 770,000 distinct CDR3 sequences, around 11% appearing once. The sample was blood, either unsorted or a sorted T cell fraction (not recorded which). The origin of the receptors is a male donor with ankylosing spondylitis.

This clonotype was seen a few times. This chain links TRBV6-2 or TRBV6-3 with TRBJ2-1; D might be TRBD2 (6 bases). CDR1 and CDR2 from the germline V gene are MNHEY and SVGEGT. This CDR3 has 16 amino acids. The ends were cut back, 6 bases at V and 8 bases at J, with 23 bases in the middle. The DNA for the CDR3 is TGTGCCAGCAGGCTCCTTGGGACTCAACGCCCCTATGAGCAGTTCTTC. Amino acid sequence: CASRLLGTQRPYEQFF.

This clonotype was detected a few times. This sequence joins TRBV4-1 and TRBJ1-6, with D unclear. Trimming cost V 1 base and J 8 bases, with 6 bases left between them. The germline gives CDR1 MGHRA, CDR2 YSYEKL. The CDR3 consists of 13 residues. CDR3 amino acids: CASSQVRDSPLHF. CDR3 nucleotides: TGCGCCAGCAGCCAAGTTCGAGATTCACCCCTCCACTTT.

In its sample, this clonotype was seen a few times. V usage is TRBV20-1 and J usage is TRBJ2-1; the D is unclear. The CDR3 consists of 14 residues. V was pared by 6 bases and J by 0 bases, with 12 bases between. Germline lookup yields CDR1 DFQATT and CDR2 SNEGSKA (reference sequence). The CDR3 DNA follows: TGCAGTGCGCACAGAATCTACTCCTACAATGAGCAGTTCTTC. Protein: CSAHRIYSYNEQFF.

The chain employs TRBV20-1 and TRBJ1-1; TRBD1 matches 8 bases. The germline CDR1 and CDR2 sequences are DFQATT and SNEGSKA (reference sequence). The CDR3 totals 14 residues. Germline trimming cut 5 bases from V and 7 bases from J; bases unmatched to any gene: 12. The CDR3 DNA reads TGCAGTGCTCACTTTGGACAGGGAATTTTTGAAGCTTTCTTT. As protein: CSAHFGQGIFEAFF.

J is TRBJ2-3 and V is TRBV11-1, with TRBD2 identical over 9 bases. The CDR3 totals 16 residues. The V gene's germline CDR1 is SGHAT and CDR2 FQDESV (reference sequence). The J segment lost 0 bases and the V segment lost 5 bases, leaving 6 bases of the junction unmatched. In DNA, the CDR3 is TGTGCCAGCAGCCTGCGACTAGCGGAGAGCACAGATACGCAGTATTTT. It is translated as CASSLRLAESTDTQYF.

At least ten counts were recorded for this clonotype. The chain has TRBV9 and TRBJ1-6; 9 positions match TRBD1. The trim removed 3 bases at V and 8 bases at J, leaving 3 bases unmatched. Germline V lookup: CDR1 SGDLS, CDR2 YYNGEE. The CDR3 is made up of 14 amino acids. The CDR3 bases are TGTGCCAGCAGCGCAGACAGGGGGGATTCACCCCTCCACTTT. Its translation is CASSADRGDSPLHF.

The table lists this clonotype with a few counts. The genes are TRBV4-1 and TRBJ1-2; D is uncertain. Trimming took off 0 bases at V and 5 bases at J, with 7 bases between the two ends. Germline V gives CDR1 MGHRA, CDR2 YSYEKL. The CDR3 contains 13 residues. CDR3 amino acids: CASSQDGSYGYTF. In nucleotides, the CDR3 is TGCGCCAGCAGCCAAGATGGGAGTTATGGCTACACCTTC.

The V gene is TRBV28, the J gene TRBJ2-2; either TRBD1 or TRBD2 may fit D (6 bases each). The germline CDR1 and CDR2 sequences are MDHEN and SYDVKM. V shed 8 bases and J shed 6 bases, with 16 bases lying between them. This CDR3 contains 14 residues. The CDR3 DNA sequence: TGTGCCAGCCGAAGGGGGGATCGGTCCGGGGAGCTGTTTTTT. Amino acid sequence: CASRRGDRSGELFF.

The V call is TRBV20-1, the J call TRBJ1-5; weak D call: TRBD1 (6 bases). Trimming stripped 6 bases from V and 4 bases from J, with 19 bases between. This CDR3 spans 15 amino acids. CDR1 is DFQATT, CDR2 SNEGSKA, per germline (reference sequence). CDR3 sequence reads: CSAYLGGRTNQPQHF. The CDR3 coding sequence is TGCAGTGCGTACTTAGGGGGACGAACAAATCAGCCCCAGCATTTT.

This clonotype was seen ten or more times. This rearrangement joins TRBV29-1 to TRBJ2-4; no firm D call. V lost 5 bases and J 4 bases, leaving 12 bases between the germline ends. CDR3 length: 13 amino acids. The germline V gene encodes CDR1 SQVTM and CDR2 ANQGSEA. The CDR3: CSVRDRAKNIQYF. In DNA form, the CDR3 reads TGCAGCGTTCGAGATAGGGCTAAAAACATTCAGTACTTC.

This clonotype was seen repeatedly, ten times or more. This chain connects TRBV20-1 to TRBJ2-3; a weak D match, TRBD2 (6 bases). Trimming stripped 4 bases from V and 8 bases from J, with 10 bases between. The germline gives CDR1 DFQATT, CDR2 SNEGSKA (reference sequence). There are 11 residues in the CDR3. The CDR3 sequence is CSAMDYSTQYF. In DNA form, the CDR3 reads TGCAGTGCTATGGACTATTCTACGCAGTATTTT.

This clonotype has more than one count but fewer than ten. CDR3 region: CSASKRGEQYF. DNA of the CDR3: TGCAGTGCCTCCAAACGGGGGGAGCAGTACTTC. This chain joins TRBV20-1 and TRBJ2-7, with D possibly being TRBD2 (6 bases). Trimming removed 6 bases from V and 7 bases from J, with 13 bases in between. The CDR3 length is 11 residues. CDR1 is DFQATT, CDR2 SNEGSKA, per germline (reference sequence).

V and J are TRBV20-1 and TRBJ1-5; D gene unclear. The germline V gene encodes CDR1 DFQATT and CDR2 SNEGSKA (reference sequence). The CDR3 loop spans 13 amino acids. Deletions cut 5 bases from V and 5 bases from J, with 13 bases between. CDR3 residues: CSAFPWSDQPQHF. For the CDR3, the DNA is TGCAGTGCTTTCCCATGGTCCGATCAGCCCCAGCATTTT.

This clonotype has a count of ten or more. J is TRBJ1-2 and V is TRBV29-1; tentative D call: TRBD1 (5 bases). The ends were cut back, 7 bases at V and 4 bases at J, with 10 bases in the middle. The CDR3 sequence is 11 residues long. CDR1 is SQVTM, CDR2 ANQGSEA, per germline. CDR3 sequence (DNA): TGCAGCGCCCTTGGGGGCTATGGCTACACCTTC. Its protein is CSALGGYGYTF.

This clonotype was recorded at least ten times. J is TRBJ1-2 and V is TRBV20-1, with TRBD1 matching over 10 bases. CDR1 and CDR2 (germline): DFQATT, SNEGSKA (reference sequence). V dropped 6 bases and J dropped 7; count of bases not matched to a gene: 5. CDR3 length: 12 residues. For the CDR3, the DNA is TGCAGTGCAGGGGGACAGGGGTCTGGCTACACCTTC. Amino acids: CSAGGQGSGYTF.

The V call is TRBV6-2 or TRBV6-3, the J call TRBJ2-1; 7 bases match TRBD1. The CDR3 consists of 14 residues. Germline assignment: CDR1 MNHEY and CDR2 SVGEGT. The V and J ends lost 6 bases and 5 bases, in that order; junction bases with no gene match: 7. The CDR3 DNA reads TGTGCCAGCAGAAACCGGGACAGCCACAATGAGCAGTTCTTC. This encodes CASRNRDSHNEQFF.

This clonotype has at least ten counts. The chain couples TRBV5-1 to TRBJ1-6; D gene unclear. The V end was cut by 3 bases, the J end by 8 bases, with 9 bases between. The CDR3 totals 13 residues. Per the germline V gene, CDR1 is SGHRS and CDR2 is YFSETQ. The CDR3 DNA reads as TGCGCCAGCAGCTGGAATATCGATTCACCCCTCCACTTT. Its protein product is CASSWNIDSPLHF.

The chain recombines TRBV6-2 or TRBV6-3 with TRBJ2-5, with a possible D match to TRBD1 (6 bases). The CDR3 runs 14 residues. With 4 bases removed from V and 2 bases from J, the gap between germline ends came to 11 bases. Germline assignment: CDR1 MNHEY and CDR2 SVGEGT. DNA for the CDR3: TGTGCCAGCAGTTCTTGGACAGCTCAAGAGACCCAGTACTTC. It translates to CASSSWTAQETQYF.

This clonotype came up a few times. CDR3 bases: TGTGCCAGCAGTTCACACTACGGGACAGGGATCGATGAGCAGTTCTTC. Amino acid sequence: CASSSHYGTGIDEQFF. The chain recombines TRBV27 with TRBJ2-1, with 9 bases matching TRBD1. Trimming at V came to 4 bases and at J to 8 bases, leaving 12 bases not matched to a gene. The germline V gene encodes CDR1 MNHEY and CDR2 SMNVEV (reference sequence). The CDR3 sequence is 16 residues long.

The J gene is TRBJ1-2, the V gene TRBV5-1; no definite D call. The CDR3 contains 15 residues. Trimming left V 4 bases short and J 4 bases short, with 17 bases between. Germline CDR1 reads SGHRS; CDR2 reads YFSETQ. Here the CDR3 reads CASSPRVGEGYGYTF. CDR3 DNA: TGCGCCAGCAGCCCGAGGGTCGGGGAAGGCTATGGCTACACCTTC.

This rearrangement joins TRBV7-9 to TRBJ2-1, with 9 bases fitting TRBD1. Germline lookup yields CDR1 SEHNR and CDR2 FQNEAQ (reference sequence). The CDR3 extends over 15 amino acids. V shed 2 bases and J 13 bases; nucleotides not matched to a gene: 12. The DNA of the CDR3 is TGTGCCAGCAGCTTACTTAGACAGGGGGTTGTAATCCAGTTCTTC. Amino acid sequence: CASSLLRQGVVIQFF.

This clonotype was counted only a few times. This sequence joins TRBV5-1 and TRBJ1-1, with D unresolved. This CDR3 spans 13 amino acids. Germline V gives CDR1 SGHRS, CDR2 YFSETQ. Trimming stripped 7 bases from V and 6 bases from J, with 16 bases between. The CDR3 DNA is TGCGCCAGCCGCATCGAAGGAAGCTCTGAAGCTTTCTTT. Its protein product is CASRIEGSSEAFF.

This clonotype was detected a few times. CDR3 protein: CASTRGFPGDHNEQFF. CDR3 DNA sequence: TGTGCCAGCACCCGCGGCTTCCCAGGGGACCACAATGAGCAGTTCTTC. The genes are TRBV7-2 and TRBJ2-1, with D perhaps matching TRBD1 (6 bases). Trimming left V 7 bases short and J 5 bases short, with 21 bases between. Germline V lookup: CDR1 SGHTA, CDR2 FQGNSA. This CDR3 spans 16 amino acids.

The chain couples TRBV5-5 to TRBJ2-1; D might be TRBD2 (6 bases). Trimming took 4 bases from V and 1 from J, leaving 15 bases between them. This CDR3 has 16 amino acids. In germline, CDR1 is SGHKS, CDR2 YYEKEE (reference sequence). This chain's CDR3 is CASSRGIGSSYNEQFF. The CDR3 bases are TGTGCCAGCAGCCGCGGCATCGGGAGTTCCTACAATGAGCAGTTCTTC.

This clonotype came up a few times. The chain carries TRBV20-1 and TRBJ1-1, with D maybe TRBD1 (5 bases). The germline V and J ends were trimmed by 0 bases and 1 base, with 12 bases remaining between them. This CDR3 is 15 amino acids long. Germline lookup yields CDR1 DFQATT and CDR2 SNEGSKA (reference sequence). CDR3 loop: CSARDLGPPNTEAFF. The CDR3 DNA is TGCAGTGCTAGAGATTTGGGGCCCCCGAACACTGAAGCTTTCTTT.